The clone carrying this TCR beta chain has only a few counts. Its antigen is not known. In TCRdb, the reads were re-called with MiXCR into one record per CDR3 protein. Among roughly 230,000 distinct CDR3 sequences listed, more than 15% were seen once. The source of the sample is a study of T cell repertoires in cytomegalovirus infection. The study, taken as a whole, reports: People with CMV and the relevant HLA were identified by cumulative public TCR beta family frequency.

The germline CDR1 and CDR2 sequences are SGHTA and FQGTGA. The CDR3 runs 18 residues. Trimming cost V 3 bases and J 3 bases; bases outside gene matches: 14. The sequenced sample was CD8+ T cells from PBMCs. The TCR sequence derives from a human donor in good health (CMV status not recorded). Some clones in this sample may be carry-over from other donors' samples. The chain links TRBV7-3 to TRBJ2-3; 8 bases line up with TRBD2. CDR3 sequence (DNA): TGTGCCAGCAGCTTGTTGCTAATACGGAGCGGGGGAACAGATACGCAGTATTTT. The encoded protein is CASSLLLIRSGGTDTQYF.